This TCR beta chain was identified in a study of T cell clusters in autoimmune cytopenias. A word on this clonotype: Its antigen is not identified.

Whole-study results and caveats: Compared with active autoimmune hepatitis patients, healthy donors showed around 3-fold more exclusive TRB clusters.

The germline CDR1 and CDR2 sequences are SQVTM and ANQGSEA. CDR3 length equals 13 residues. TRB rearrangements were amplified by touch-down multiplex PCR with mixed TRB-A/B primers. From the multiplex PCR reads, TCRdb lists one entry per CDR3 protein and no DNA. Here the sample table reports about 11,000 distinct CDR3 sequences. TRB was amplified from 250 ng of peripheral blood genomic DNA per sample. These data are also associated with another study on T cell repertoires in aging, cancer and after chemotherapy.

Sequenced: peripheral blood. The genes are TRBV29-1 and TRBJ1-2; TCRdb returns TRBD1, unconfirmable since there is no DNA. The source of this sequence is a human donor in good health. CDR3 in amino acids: CSVYTGEYYGYTF.